One TCR beta chain is described in this entry. The antigen is unknown. Every bit of the isolated RNA underwent reverse transcription, so sequencing read expressed TCRB transcripts. Libraries were prepared by immunoSEQ multiplex PCR; TCRdb keeps only in-frame clonotypes and omits some of them. The sample lists around 430,000 clones; 30% were seen once. V shed 6 bases and J shed 0 bases, with 12 bases lying between them. The V gene's germline CDR1 is SQVTM and CDR2 ANQGSEA. This CDR3 comprises 13 residues. The data stem from a study of beta chain features in type 1 diabetes. Study-wide results and caveats: Moderately but significantly shorter TCRB CDR3s were found in Type 1 diabetes patients in all four CD4+ subsets. VDJ junctions from patients with type 1 diabetes contained fewer insertions and more deletions. Comparison showed that naive, central memory and Treg TCRB repertoires appeared more similar among patients than among healthy donors.

The sample taken for sequencing was naive CD4+ T cells from blood. V is TRBV29-1 and J is TRBJ2-7; D is perhaps TRBD1 or TRBD2 (5 bases each). This receptor was identified in a young man in good health. The CDR3 nucleotides are TGCAGCGTAATGAGGGGTAGCTCCTACGAGCAGTACTTC. Protein product: CSVMRGSSYEQYF.